The T cell receptor (beta chain) under discussion was sequenced for a study of cytomegalovirus exposure and HLA in healthy donors. The PCR ran on 60 Vbeta and 13 Jbeta primers. This table comes from immunoSEQ multiplex PCR, and its TCRdb copy is limited to in-frame clones, with some not included. Of nearly 300,000 clones detected, more than 80% appear once; the ten largest clones hold 3.5% to 4.5%. The source of this sequence is a man aged 40-49 years in good health and CMV-seropositive. The specimen was PBMCs.

CDR3 region: CASTSSAGYQETQYF. As DNA, the CDR3 is TGCGCCAGCACCTCCTCGGCAGGGTACCAAGAGACCCAGTACTTC. This chain connects TRBV5-1 to TRBJ2-5; D is perhaps TRBD1 (5 bases). Per the germline V gene, CDR1 is SGHRS and CDR2 is YFSETQ. The V and J ends lost 6 bases and 0 bases respectively, with 15 bases between them. The CDR3 runs 15 residues.